Listed below are T cell receptor beta chains from one sample, sequenced in a study of blood T cell repertoires in COVID-19. Using immunoSEQ multiplex PCR, the repertoire was profiled, and TCRdb retains in-frame clones only, with some absent. The sample consists of some 150,000 clones, approximately 86% of them appearing once. The sequenced material came from peripheral blood. All receptors come from a human donor in a cohort sampled during active COVID-19. Both conserved end residues are part of each CDR3. Each record gives: D gene, clone size, V gene, J gene, CDR3 DNA, CDR3 protein. A D gene is named only where the DNA matches it firmly. Not all rows give a size; the values are once, few, many and, for expanded clones, a class.

.	.	TRBV9	TRBJ2-2	TGTGCCAGCAGCGTAGTAGGACTTAACACCGGGGAGCTGTTTTTT	CASSVVGLNTGELFF
TRBD2	.	TRBV27	TRBJ2-3	TGTGCCAGCAGTTCGGGGGGGGCCCCCTGGGGCACAGATACGCAGTATTTT	CASSSGGAPWGTDTQYF
.	.	TRBV3-1/TRBV3-2	TRBJ1-5	TGTGCCAGCAGCCGGACAGTTAGCAATCAGCCCCAGCATTTT	CASSRTVSNQPQHF
TRBD2	.	TRBV28	TRBJ2-7	TGTGCCAGCAGTCTAAAACTAGCGGGAGCTTCCTACGAGCAGTACTTC	CASSLKLAGASYEQYF
.	.	TRBV30	TRBJ2-7	TGTGCCTGGAGTGTACGGGGTCTCTCCTACGAGCAGTACTTC	CAWSVRGLSYEQYF
TRBD1	.	TRBV4-1	TRBJ1-5	TGCGCCAGCAGCCAAGGGAGGGGGCGTAGTCGCAATCAGCCCCAGCATTTT	CASSQGRGRSRNQPQHF
.	.	TRBV2	TRBJ1-5	TGTGCCAGCAGCGAACACGGCAGAAGGGGTTATCAGCCCCAGCATTTT	CASSEHGRRGYQPQHF
TRBD2	.	TRBV12-3/TRBV12-4	TRBJ2-2	TGTGCCAGCAGTTTCGGGGGGACCGGGGAGCTGTTTTTT	CASSFGGTGELFF
.	.	TRBV15	TRBJ2-2	TGTGCCACCAGCAGAGCAGTCGGAGCGGCGAACACCGGGGAGCTGTTTTTT	CATSRAVGAANTGELFF
.	.	TRBV15	TRBJ1-5	TGTGCCACCAGCAGAGCCACCCCGGGACAAAATAATCAGCCCCAGCATTTT	CATSRATPGQNNQPQHF
.	.	TRBV19	TRBJ2-1	TGTGCCAGTAGCTTCCTTGGCACGGGGGGCGAGCAGTTCTTC	CASSFLGTGGEQFF
TRBD1	few	TRBV2	TRBJ2-7	TGTGCCAGCAATCCTGGGGGACAGGGTTACGAGCAGTACTTC	CASNPGGQGYEQYF
TRBD2	.	TRBV5-1	TRBJ2-1	TGCGCCAGCAGCTTGGGCGGGGGGGCCAGGAGGAATGAGCAGTTCTTC	CASSLGGGARRNEQFF
TRBD1	few	TRBV7-8	TRBJ1-1	TGTGCCAGCAGCCGAGGACAGGGGGCCCTGAACACTGAAGCTTTCTTT	CASSRGQGALNTEAFF
TRBD1	few	TRBV5-6	TRBJ2-7	TGTGCCAGCAGCCGTATTGGGACAGGGGCCAACTACGAGCAGTACTTC	CASSRIGTGANYEQYF
TRBD1	.	TRBV7-9	TRBJ2-7	TGTGCCAGCAGCTTAGTTTGGACAGGGCCCTACGAGCAGTACTTC	CASSLVWTGPYEQYF
.	.	TRBV4-1	TRBJ1-5	TGCGCCAGCAGCCAAGCCCGGTCGCAGCCCCAGCATTTT	CASSQARSQPQHF
TRBD2	.	TRBV18	TRBJ2-7	TGTGCCAGCTCGGACACGAGCGGGGGGGCCCCTTACGAGCAGTACTTC	CASSDTSGGAPYEQYF
TRBD1	once	TRBV6-5	TRBJ1-5	TGTGCCAGCAGATTACAGGGGTACGGCAATCAGCCCCAGCATTTT	CASRLQGYGNQPQHF
TRBD2	.	TRBV5-1	TRBJ2-2	TGCGCCAGCAGCTTGGCCGGGACTAGCGGATCAAACGGGGAGCTGTTTTTT	CASSLAGTSGSNGELFF
TRBD2	.	TRBV10-3	TRBJ2-5	TGTGCCACGTCGGGAGGGGAAGAGACCCAGTACTTC	CATSGGEETQYF
.	few	TRBV6-5	TRBJ2-7	TGTGCCAGCAGATCGGACAAGACCTACGAGCAGTACTTC	CASRSDKTYEQYF
.	.	TRBV27	TRBJ2-2	TGTGCCAGCAGTCCTTCGACTAGAAGAACCGGGGAGCTGTTTTTT	CASSPSTRRTGELFF
TRBD1	.	TRBV6-5	TRBJ2-7	TGTGCCAGCAGCTCACAGGACAGGGGGCCCGAGCAGTACTTC	CASSSQDRGPEQYF
.	few	TRBV28	TRBJ2-3	TGTGCCAGCAGTTTCAGTAGCGGACTCACAGATACGCAGTATTTT	CASSFSSGLTDTQYF
.	.	TRBV27	TRBJ2-1	TGTGCCAGCAGTTTAAGCCATCGGGATGAGCAGTTCTTC	CASSLSHRDEQFF
.	.	TRBV21-1	TRBJ1-2	TGTGCCAGCAGCAAAGAGGACAGGGCACCCTATGGCTACACCTTC	CASSKEDRAPYGYTF
TRBD1	.	TRBV2	TRBJ1-2	TGTGCCAGCAGTGAGCAGGGACAGGGGGCGAGTGGCTACACCTTC	CASSEQGQGASGYTF
.	.	TRBV5-6	TRBJ2-7	TGTGCCAGCAGCTTGGAAGGGGCAGCCTACGAGCAGTACTTC	CASSLEGAAYEQYF
TRBD1	.	TRBV28	TRBJ1-2	TGTGCCACACGCTTCAACCTTGGACAGGTCGGGTATGGCTACACCTTC	CATRFNLGQVGYGYTF